This paragraph covers one T cell receptor beta chain sequence. The junction departs from the called germline gene at one end, perhaps through a read error. The source of the sample is a study of blood T cells in healthy people across ages. A second PCR, run for roughly 7 to 12 cycles, used a sample-barcoded 5' primer plus a J-beta primer mix. TCRdb called the 5' RACE reads again in MiXCR, with one record for every CDR3 protein. The profile shows fewer than 2 million distinct CDR3 sequences, 39% of them singletons. The people who gave samples were healthy Caucasians from Russia, aged roughly 6 to 95. CDR3 size: 15 residues. Germline V lookup: CDR1 SGHRS, CDR2 YFSETQ.

The J gene is TRBJ2-3, the V gene TRBV5-1, with 8 bases that match TRBD2. The receptor comes from a human donor in good health. Sequencing input: blood. The chain's CDR3 is CASGFPAGGTDTQYF. CDR3 DNA sequence: TGCGCCAGCGGCTTCCCAGCGGGGGGCACAGATACGCAGTATTTT.